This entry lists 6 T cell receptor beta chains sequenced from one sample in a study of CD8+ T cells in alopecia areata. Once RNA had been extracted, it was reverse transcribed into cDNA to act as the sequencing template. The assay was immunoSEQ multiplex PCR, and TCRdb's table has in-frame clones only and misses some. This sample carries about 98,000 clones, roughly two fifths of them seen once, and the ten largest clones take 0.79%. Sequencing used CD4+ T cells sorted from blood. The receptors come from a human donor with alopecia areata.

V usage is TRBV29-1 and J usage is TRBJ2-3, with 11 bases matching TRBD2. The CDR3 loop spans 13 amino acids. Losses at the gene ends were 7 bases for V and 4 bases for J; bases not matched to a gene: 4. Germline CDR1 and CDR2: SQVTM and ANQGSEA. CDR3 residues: CSGLLAGADTQYF. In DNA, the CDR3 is TGCAGCGGCCTACTAGCGGGAGCAGATACGCAGTATTTT.

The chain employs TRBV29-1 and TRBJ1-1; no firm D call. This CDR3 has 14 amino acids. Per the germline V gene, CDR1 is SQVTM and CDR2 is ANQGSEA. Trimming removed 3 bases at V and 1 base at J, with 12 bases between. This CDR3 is CSVDLQLGNTEAFF. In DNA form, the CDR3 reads TGCAGCGTTGATCTTCAATTGGGGAACACTGAAGCTTTCTTT.

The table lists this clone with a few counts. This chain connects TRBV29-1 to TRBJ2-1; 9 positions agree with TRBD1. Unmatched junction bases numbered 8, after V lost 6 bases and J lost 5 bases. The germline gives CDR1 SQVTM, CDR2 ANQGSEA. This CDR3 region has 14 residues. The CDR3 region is CSVAPGQGHNEQFF. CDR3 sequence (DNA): TGCAGCGTCGCACCGGGACAGGGACACAATGAGCAGTTCTTC.

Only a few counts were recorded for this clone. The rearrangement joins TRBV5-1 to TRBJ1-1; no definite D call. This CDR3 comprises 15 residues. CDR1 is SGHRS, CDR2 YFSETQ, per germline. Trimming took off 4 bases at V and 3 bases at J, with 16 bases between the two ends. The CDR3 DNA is TGCGCCAGCAGCGGATCGCCGGGTCTCGACACTGAAGCTTTCTTT. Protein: CASSGSPGLDTEAFF.

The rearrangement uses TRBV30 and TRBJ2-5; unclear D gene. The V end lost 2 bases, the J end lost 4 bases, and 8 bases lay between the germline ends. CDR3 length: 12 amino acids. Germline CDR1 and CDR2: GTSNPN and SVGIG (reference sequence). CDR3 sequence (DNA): TGTGCCTGGAGTAAGACGCGAGAGACCCAGTACTTC. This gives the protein CAWSKTRETQYF.

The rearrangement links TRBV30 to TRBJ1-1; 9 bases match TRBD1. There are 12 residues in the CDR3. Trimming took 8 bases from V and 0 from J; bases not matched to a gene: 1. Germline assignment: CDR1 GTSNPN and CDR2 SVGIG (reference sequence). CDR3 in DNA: TGTGCCCGGGACAGGGTGAACACTGAAGCTTTCTTT. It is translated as CARDRVNTEAFF.